The following is a TCR beta chain sequence with its context. In the study's own analysis: How many nucleated cells were present was estimated from reference gene primer amplification. TCRdb's table, derived via immunoSEQ multiplex PCR, lists solely in-frame clones and lacks some. V and J calls and clone size come straight from that table; D and trimming were deduced from the DNA. The sample lists tens of thousands of clones, about 79% seen once, with roughly 4% in the top ten. The data were obtained in a study of blood T cell repertoires in COVID-19. Study in general: Acute and convalescent COVID-19 specimens originated in the United States, Italy and Spain. PBMCs, B-cell-depleted T cells, or T cells were the source of the cDNA or gDNA that made up the material.

Trimming took 6 bases from V and 0 from J, leaving 15 bases between them. The CDR3 length is 15 residues. Germline V gives CDR1 SGHNT, CDR2 YYREEE (reference sequence). The sequence was obtained from a woman aged 55-70 years with acute or convalescent COVID-19. Sequencing was done on a sample of peripheral blood. The rearrangement joins TRBV5-4 to TRBJ2-5; D perhaps matches TRBD2 (6 bases). The CDR3 DNA follows: TGTGCCAGCACCTCGCGGGGATCGTACCAAGAGACCCAGTACTTC. Residues: CASTSRGSYQETQYF.